The TCR beta chain under discussion was sequenced for a study of PD-1 blockade in classical Hodgkin lymphoma. Time point noted: cycle 4 day 1 (C4D1), after less than 7 weeks of nivolumab. After autologous stem cell transplantation all patients relapsed, and prior brentuximab vedotin exposure differed between cohorts. Losses at the gene ends were 2 bases for V and 7 bases for J; bases not matched to a gene: 9. Germline V gene sequence: CDR1 KGHSH, CDR2 LQKENI. The CDR3 covers 16 residues. Sequencing was performed with immunoSEQ multiplex PCR; in TCRdb, only in-frame clones are kept and a portion is missing. This table has 50,000 or so clones, about 75% appearing once.

This sequence joins TRBV18 and TRBJ2-1, with 9 positions matching TRBD1. This TCR came from a human donor with classical Hodgkin lymphoma. Sequenced material: peripheral blood mononuclear cells (PBMCs), taken before the fourth cycle of nivolumab. The chain's CDR3 is CASSPKRQGVINEQFF. The DNA of the CDR3 is TGTGCCAGCTCACCAAAAAGACAGGGGGTGATAAATGAGCAGTTCTTC.